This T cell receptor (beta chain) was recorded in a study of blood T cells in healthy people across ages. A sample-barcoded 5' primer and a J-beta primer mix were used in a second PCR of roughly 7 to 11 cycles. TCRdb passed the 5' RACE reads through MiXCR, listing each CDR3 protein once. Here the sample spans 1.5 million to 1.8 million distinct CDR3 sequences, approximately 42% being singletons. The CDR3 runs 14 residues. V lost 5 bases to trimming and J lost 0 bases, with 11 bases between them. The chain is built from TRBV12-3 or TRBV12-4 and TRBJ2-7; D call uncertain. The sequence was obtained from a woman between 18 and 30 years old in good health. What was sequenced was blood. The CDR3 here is CASSPRPNSYEQYF. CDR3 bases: TGTGCCAGCAGTCCCAGGCCGAACTCCTACGAGCAGTACTTC.